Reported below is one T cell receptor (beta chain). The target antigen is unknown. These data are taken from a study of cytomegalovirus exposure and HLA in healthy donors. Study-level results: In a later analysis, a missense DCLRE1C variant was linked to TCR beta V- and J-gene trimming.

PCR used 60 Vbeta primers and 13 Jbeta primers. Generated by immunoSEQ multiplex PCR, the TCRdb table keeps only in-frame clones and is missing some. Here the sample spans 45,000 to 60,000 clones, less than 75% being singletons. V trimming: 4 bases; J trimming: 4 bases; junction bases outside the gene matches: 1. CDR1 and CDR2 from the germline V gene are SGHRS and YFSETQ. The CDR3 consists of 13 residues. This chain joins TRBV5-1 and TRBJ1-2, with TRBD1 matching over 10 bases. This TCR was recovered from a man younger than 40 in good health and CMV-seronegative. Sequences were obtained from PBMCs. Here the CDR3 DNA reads TGCGCCAGCAGCGGGACAGGGGCCTATGGCTACACCTTC. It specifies CASSGTGAYGYTF.